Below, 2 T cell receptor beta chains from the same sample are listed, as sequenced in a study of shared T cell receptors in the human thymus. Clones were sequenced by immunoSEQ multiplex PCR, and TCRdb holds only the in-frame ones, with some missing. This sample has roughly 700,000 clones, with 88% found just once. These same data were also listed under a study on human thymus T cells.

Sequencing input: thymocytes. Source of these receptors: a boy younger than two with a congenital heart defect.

CDR3: CASSLEGSASGLAKNIQYF. The CDR3 region has the DNA TGTGCCAGCAGCTTAGAAGGGTCTGCTAGCGGGCTAGCCAAAAACATTCAGTACTTC. V is TRBV7-2 and J is TRBJ2-4; 8 bases agree with TRBD2. The CDR3 sequence is 19 residues long. Germline CDR1 reads SGHTA; CDR2 reads FQGNSA. Germline trimming cut 1 base from V and 0 bases from J; bases unmatched to any gene: 11.

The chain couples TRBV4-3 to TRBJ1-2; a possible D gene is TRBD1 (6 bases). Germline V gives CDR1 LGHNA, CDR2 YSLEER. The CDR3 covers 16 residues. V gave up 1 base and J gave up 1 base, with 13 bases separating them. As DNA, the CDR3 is TGCGCCAGCAGCCAAGCCCCGAGGACAGATAACTATGGCTACACCTTC. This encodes CASSQAPRTDNYGYTF.